Below, 26 T cell receptor beta chains from the same sample are listed, as sequenced in a study of blood T cell repertoires in COVID-19. Libraries were prepared by immunoSEQ multiplex PCR; TCRdb keeps only in-frame clonotypes and omits some of them. The table shows 150,000 or so clones, with about three quarters occurring only once. Sequencing input: peripheral blood. The origin of the receptors is a woman in her forties or fifties with active or convalescent COVID-19.

The chain has TRBV3-1 (or the pseudogene TRBV3-2) and TRBJ2-5, with 10 positions matching TRBD2. With 1 base clipped from V and 3 bases from J, the junction kept 8 bases outside the gene matches. CDR1 and CDR2 (germline): LGHDT, YNNKEL (reference sequence). The CDR3 consists of 17 residues. The CDR3 loop reads CASSQARGLALKETQYF. Written as DNA, the CDR3 is TGTGCCAGCAGCCAAGCTAGGGGACTAGCGCTCAAAGAGACCCAGTACTTC.

This sequence joins TRBV29-1 and TRBJ2-1, with 11 bases that match TRBD2. CDR1 is SQVTM and CDR2 is ANQGSEA in the germline V gene. The J segment lost 8 bases and the V segment lost 6 bases, leaving 12 bases of the junction unmatched. This CDR3 has 15 residues. The CDR3 region is CSVPISGRALDEQFF. The CDR3 region has the DNA TGCAGCGTACCTATTAGCGGGAGGGCTTTGGATGAGCAGTTCTTC.

The rearrangement joins TRBV4-2 to TRBJ1-1; D not resolved. Germline lookup yields CDR1 LGHNA and CDR2 YNFKEQ. This CDR3 has 14 amino acids. Trimming shortened V by 1 base and J by 0 bases, and 6 bases separated the two germline ends. The DNA of the CDR3 is TGTGCCAGCAGCCAAGGGGCCATGAACACTGAAGCTTTCTTT. It is translated as CASSQGAMNTEAFF.

This clone was recorded only once. This sequence joins TRBV11-2 and TRBJ2-1; TRBD2 agrees at 8 bases. CDR1 is SGHAT, CDR2 FQNNGV, per germline. V trimming: 6 bases; J trimming: 5 bases; junction bases outside the gene matches: 12. The CDR3 contains 16 residues. CDR3 sequence: CASSLRGSGTNNEQFF. DNA of the CDR3: TGTGCCAGCAGTCTACGGGGTAGCGGGACCAACAATGAGCAGTTCTTC. Filled out from reference TRBV11-2 and TRBJ2-1, the complete variable domain reads EAGVAQSPRYKIIEKRQSVAFWCNPISGHATLYWYQQILGQGPKLLIQFQNNGVVDDSQLPKDRFSAERLKGVDSTLKIQPAKLEDSAVYLCASSLRGSGTNNEQFFGPGTRLTVL.

The J gene is TRBJ2-7, the V gene TRBV7-9; 8 bases map to TRBD2. The trim removed 1 base at V and 3 bases at J, leaving 11 bases unmatched. CDR3 size: 17 residues. CDR1 is SEHNR and CDR2 is FQNEAQ in the germline V gene (reference sequence). The CDR3 DNA sequence: TGTGCCAGCAGCTTAGTCGGGGGGGTTGGCTACGTCTACGAGCAGTACTTC. Residues: CASSLVGGVGYVYEQYF.

This chain joins TRBV29-1 and TRBJ1-2, with 10 bases identical to TRBD1. Germline CDR1 and CDR2: SQVTM and ANQGSEA. The CDR3 runs 11 residues. Unmatched junction bases numbered 3, after V lost 7 bases and J lost 7 bases. This CDR3 is CSAGDRGGYTF. DNA for the CDR3: TGCAGCGCTGGGGACAGGGGTGGCTACACCTTC.

This clone was detected only a few times. This rearrangement joins TRBV18 to TRBJ2-7; TRBD1 might be the D (6 bases). The CDR3 sequence is 13 residues long. V gave up 4 bases and J gave up 3 bases, with 10 bases separating them. Germline assignment: CDR1 KGHSH and CDR2 LQKENI. CDR3 nucleotides: TGTGCCAGCTCACAGGACAGCCTCTACGAGCAGTACTTC. Its translation: CASSQDSLYEQYF.

The chain employs TRBV21-1 and TRBJ2-7; TRBD1, the table's D call, lacks a check against the DNA. TRBV21-1 represents a pseudogene. CDR3 size: 16 residues. For the CDR3, the DNA is TGTGCCAGCAGCGCCGATACAGGAGAAATTACCTACGAGCAGTACTTC. It is translated as CASSADTGEITYEQYF.

The count of this clone is one. J is TRBJ2-1 and V is TRBV18, with 11 bases that match TRBD2. The germline V gene has CDR1 KGHSH and CDR2 LQKENI. Unmatched junction bases numbered 0, after V lost 0 bases and J lost 5 bases. This CDR3 has 15 residues. The DNA of the CDR3 is TGTGCCAGCTCACCACCACTAGCGGGAGACAATGAGCAGTTCTTC. It specifies CASSPPLAGDNEQFF.

The chain uses TRBV10-3 and TRBJ1-1; TRBD1 is a possible D gene (5 bases). CDR1 and CDR2 from the germline V gene are ENHRY and SYGVKD. The CDR3 runs to 14 residues. V lost 2 bases and J lost 1, with 8 bases in between. The CDR3 region has the DNA TGTGCCATCAGTGAGGCCGGGGGGAACACTGAAGCTTTCTTT. Its protein product is CAISEAGGNTEAFF.

This sequence joins TRBV6-1 and TRBJ1-1; TRBD1 aligns across 9 bases. CDR1 is MNHNS, CDR2 SASEGT, per germline. J gave up 5 bases and V 2 bases, and 9 bases lay outside the gene matches. This CDR3 is built from 16 residues. CDR3 DNA sequence: TGTGCCAGCAGTGAATTTTTTCCGGGACAGGGAACTGAAGCTTTCTTT. Encoded protein: CASSEFFPGQGTEAFF.

The rearrangement uses TRBV27 and TRBJ2-7; D possibly corresponds to TRBD2 (6 bases). V lost 5 bases, J lost 3 bases, and 11 bases lay in between. The V gene's germline CDR1 is MNHEY and CDR2 SMNVEV (reference sequence). This CDR3 is 13 amino acids long. The CDR3 protein is CASSGWGGYEQYF. CDR3 sequence (DNA): TGTGCCAGCAGTGGTTGGGGAGGCTACGAGCAGTACTTC.

The genes are TRBV7-2 and TRBJ2-3; 7 bases line up with TRBD2. The V gene end was trimmed by 4 bases and the J gene end by 7 bases; junction bases not matched to a gene: 14. There are 16 residues in the CDR3. Germline CDR1 reads SGHTA; CDR2 reads FQGNSA. CDR3 protein: CASSWGRAGDGYTQYF. In DNA form, the CDR3 reads TGTGCCAGCAGCTGGGGGAGGGCGGGAGACGGATATACGCAGTATTTT. The variable domain in full, with the rest retrieved from reference TRBV7-2 and TRBJ2-3, is GAGVSQSPSNKVTEKGKDVELRCDPISGHTALYWYRQSLGQGLEFLIYFQGNSAPDKSGLPSDRFSAERTGGSVSTLTIQRTQQEDSAVYLCASSWGRAGDGYTQYFGPGTRLTVL.

This chain joins TRBV19 and TRBJ2-4; 8 bases are a match to TRBD2. The CDR3 runs 15 residues. The trim removed 5 bases at V and 0 bases at J, leaving 3 bases unmatched. Germline V lookup: CDR1 LNHDA, CDR2 SQIVND (reference sequence). The CDR3 nucleotides are TGTGCCAGTAGTGGCGGGGGGCGAGCCAAAAACATTCAGTACTTC. Its translation is CASSGGGRAKNIQYF.

This clone was detected only a few times. The chain combines TRBV2 with TRBJ1-3; D is unresolved. This CDR3 comprises 14 residues. Germline CDR1 SNHLY, CDR2 FYNNEI. V dropped 7 bases and J dropped 0 bases, with 10 bases sitting between them. The CDR3 is CASKEAYSGNTIYF. The CDR3 coding sequence is TGTGCCAGCAAGGAGGCCTACTCTGGAAACACCATATATTTT.

This clone came up a few times. This chain joins TRBV6-2 or TRBV6-3 and TRBJ1-1; possibly TRBD1 for D (6 bases). V was cut by 4 bases and J by 0 bases, with 18 bases left in between. The germline CDR1 and CDR2 sequences are MNHEY and SVGEGT. The length of the CDR3 is 17 residues. CDR3 protein: CASSSRTGQPLNTEAFF. CDR3 coding DNA: TGTGCCAGCAGTTCCCGGACCGGACAGCCTTTGAACACTGAAGCTTTCTTT.

The chain carries TRBV18 and TRBJ1-2; the match to TRBD1 covers 10 bases. CDR1 is KGHSH, CDR2 LQKENI, per germline. Germline trimming cut 3 bases from V and 4 bases from J; bases unmatched to any gene: 5. This CDR3 has 15 amino acids. As DNA, the CDR3 is TGTGCCAGCTCACCCGGACAGGGGGTTGTCTATGGCTACACCTTC. Amino acids: CASSPGQGVVYGYTF.

The V gene is TRBV7-2, the J gene TRBJ1-1; D gene unclear. V was shortened by 1 base and J by 1 base, with 16 bases between the two germline ends. CDR1 is SGHTA and CDR2 is FQGNSA in the germline V gene. The CDR3 sequence is 17 residues long. This chain's CDR3 is CASSLVGGVGKNTEAFF. The CDR3 coding sequence is TGTGCCAGCAGCTTAGTAGGAGGAGTCGGGAAGAACACTGAAGCTTTCTTT.

The V call is TRBV7-2, the J call TRBJ2-3, with 11 bases fitting TRBD2. V lost 1 base, J lost 3 bases, and 9 bases stayed unmatched. CDR1 and CDR2 from the germline V gene are SGHTA and FQGNSA. The CDR3 spans 18 residues. The CDR3 region is CASSLVQGSGGATDTQYF. DNA for the CDR3: TGTGCCAGCAGCTTAGTCCAGGGTAGCGGGGGGGCAACAGATACGCAGTATTTT.

The rearrangement joins TRBV10-3 to TRBJ1-1; TRBD1 might be the D (6 bases). The ends were cut back, 10 bases at V and 0 bases at J, with 12 bases in the middle. This CDR3 region has 13 residues. The V gene's germline CDR1 is ENHRY and CDR2 SYGVKD. This chain's CDR3 is CATRDTLNTEAFF. CDR3 DNA: TGTGCCACCCGGGACACCCTGAACACTGAAGCTTTCTTT.

The CDR3 sequence is CAWRDLAGVAYEQYF. The CDR3 bases are TGTGCCTGGAGGGACCTAGCGGGAGTCGCCTACGAGCAGTACTTC. The chain links TRBV30 to TRBJ2-7; 10 bases map to TRBD2. The ends lost 3 bases at V and 2 bases at J; junction bases unmatched: 7. The CDR3 contains 15 residues. Germline CDR1 GTSNPN, CDR2 SVGIG (reference sequence).

The chain couples TRBV5-1 to TRBJ2-1, with 9 positions matching TRBD2. Germline V gene lookup returns CDR1 SGHRS and CDR2 YFSETQ. V was pared by 0 bases and J by 5 bases, with 0 bases of the junction left unmatched. The length of the CDR3 is 14 residues. The CDR3 loop is CASSLGLADNEQFF. The CDR3 coding sequence is TGCGCCAGCAGCTTGGGACTAGCGGACAATGAGCAGTTCTTC.

The gene calls are TRBV30 and TRBJ2-6; the D is unclear. This CDR3 has 14 amino acids. Per germline, CDR1 GTSNPN and CDR2 SVGIG (reference sequence). Between the trimmed V and J ends, which lost 0 bases and 4 bases, there was a span of 7 bases. The CDR3 protein is CAWSVVAGANVLTF. The CDR3 nucleotides are TGTGCCTGGAGTGTAGTGGCCGGGGCCAACGTCCTGACTTTC.

This sequence joins TRBV7-9 and TRBJ2-5, with TRBD1 identical over 8 bases. Germline V lookup: CDR1 SEHNR, CDR2 FQNEAQ (reference sequence). Germline trimming cut 2 bases from V and 3 bases from J; bases unmatched to any gene: 11. The CDR3 has 17 amino acids. As DNA, the CDR3 is TGTGCCAGCAGCTTACGAGGACAGGGTGGGCGGAAAGAGACCCAGTACTTC. Protein product: CASSLRGQGGRKETQYF.

V usage is TRBV11-3 and J usage is TRBJ2-1, with D possibly TRBD2 on 5 matching bases. This CDR3 region has 17 residues. Trimming took 1 base from V and 6 from J, leaving 19 bases between them. CDR1 and CDR2 from the germline V gene are SGHNT and YENEEA. This chain's CDR3 is CASSLGFEAGNGNEQFF. The CDR3 nucleotides read TGTGCCAGCAGCTTAGGGTTCGAGGCGGGCAACGGCAATGAGCAGTTCTTC.

About this clone: Other DNA sequences from this sample encode an identical CDR3 as well. CDR3 DNA: TGCGCCAGCAGCTTGGAGGACAGGGCGACAGATACGCAGTATTTT. It is translated as CASSLEDRATDTQYF. The chain combines TRBV5-1 with TRBJ2-3, with TRBD1 matching 8 bases. V lost 0 bases to trimming and J lost 3 bases; unmatched junction nucleotides: 3. CDR3 length: 15 amino acids. The V gene's germline CDR1 is SGHRS and CDR2 YFSETQ.